The clone carrying this T cell receptor beta chain was detected only a few times. What it binds is unknown. This entry belongs to a study of a mutant IDH1 vaccine in newly diagnosed glioma. In the study overall: Treated patients were roughly 60% male, 37.5% female, mean age 40.4 years. Standard pretreatment was either radiotherapy, temozolomide, or, for most, radiochemotherapy with temozolomide.

Study results and limitations: Immune responses arising from the vaccine appeared in just under 95% of patients.

Trimming removed 3 bases at V and 4 bases at J, with 15 bases between. Looked up from germline, CDR1 is MGHDK and CDR2 is SYGVNS. This CDR3 region has 16 residues. The time point: week 47, end of study. Topical imiquimod accompanied each vaccine dose, which consisted of 300 ug of mutant IDH1 20-mer peptide. Scheduled for weeks 1, 3, 5, 7, 11, 15, 19 and 23, eight vaccinations were given to patients. Method: immunoSEQ multiplex PCR; TCRdb's copy keeps in-frame clones and lacks some. The repertoire includes under 60,000 clones, around 80% of them detected once, and 4.9% sits in the top ten. The TCR originated in a woman in her 40s with glioma. Some clones in this sample may be carry-over from other donors' samples. The specimen was PBMCs, collected from a glioma patient whose treatment included an IDH1 peptide vaccine. The chain employs TRBV25-1 and TRBJ2-2; tentatively, D is TRBD1 (6 bases). CDR3 protein: CASSDTGTMVTGELFF. In DNA form, the CDR3 reads TGTGCCAGCAGTGACACCGGGACAATGGTCACCGGGGAGCTGTTTTTT. Based on the CDR3 plus reference TRBV25-1 and TRBJ2-2, the full variable domain is EADIYQTPRYLVIGTGKKITLECSQTMGHDKMYWYQQDPGMELHLIHYSYGVNSTEKGDLSSESTVSRIRTEHFPLTLESARPSHTSQYLCASSDTGTMVTGELFFGEGSRLTVL.